The rows below give T cell receptor beta chains drawn from one sample of a study of T-cell reconstitution after alpha-beta-depleted transplantation in children. TCRdb re-analysed the PCR reads in MiXCR, keeping a single row per CDR3 protein. The table includes about 410,000 distinct CDR3 sequences, 20% detected once. Specimen: PBMCs from the stem cell graft donor, collected from the stem cell graft. The receptors here all came from a human donor who donated a stem cell graft to a child with acute myeloid leukemia. Each CDR3 is given with its conserved first and last residue. The D gene is left open where the match is weak. Size tells how often a clone was seen (once, few, many) or the class of an expanded clone, and some rows leave it out.

d_call | j_call | clone_size | v_call | cdr3_nt | cdr3_aa
NA | TRBJ1-5 | few | TRBV20-1 | TGCAGTGCTAGAGATTCCCCGAGGAATCAGCCCCAGCATTTT | CSARDSPRNQPQHF
TRBD2 | TRBJ2-7 | NA | TRBV28 | TGTGCCAGCACCCTCTCCACTAGCGGAGCCTTCGGGCAGTACTTC | CASTLSTSGAFGQYF
NA | TRBJ2-1 | few | TRBV29-1 | TGCAGCGTTAACAGGGAGAGCTCCTACAATGAGCAGTTCTTC | CSVNRESSYNEQFF
TRBD2 | TRBJ2-2 | NA | TRBV7-3 | TGTGCCAGCAGCTCCCAGCCTAGCGGAACCGGGGAGCTGTTTTTT | CASSSQPSGTGELFF
NA | TRBJ2-3 | few | TRBV4-3 | TGCGCCAGCAGCCGCGTTCTCAGTTCTAGCACAGATACGCAGTATTTT | CASSRVLSSSTDTQYF
NA | TRBJ2-5 | NA | TRBV4-3 | TGCGCCAGCAGCCAAGAGGGTCGGGGGGAGACCCAGTACTTC | CASSQEGRGETQYF
TRBD1 | TRBJ2-5 | few | TRBV29-1 | TGCAGCTTTGATGGGACAGGGGGTGAGACCCAGTACTTC | CSFDGTGGETQYF
TRBD1 | TRBJ2-1 | NA | TRBV7-6 | TGTGCCAGCAGCCCTTACCACAGACAGGGCGATGAGCAGTTCTTC | CASSPYHRQGDEQFF
NA | TRBJ2-6 | few | TRBV28 | TGTGCCAGCAGTGCACCCTCATTCTCTGGGGCCAACGTCCTGACTTTC | CASSAPSFSGANVLTF
TRBD2 | TRBJ2-1 | few | TRBV3-1 | TGTGCCAGCAGCCACAGCGGGAGGGACTACAATGAGCAGTTCTTC | CASSHSGRDYNEQFF
NA | TRBJ1-1 | once | TRBV11-2 | TGTGCCAGCAGCTTAGATCTTTATGAAGTCACTGAAGCTTTCTTT | CASSLDLYEVTEAFF
TRBD2 | TRBJ2-1 | NA | TRBV7-9 | TGTGCCAGCAGTAACAAAAGCCCGGGGGGTACTGAGCAGTTCTTC | CASSNKSPGGTEQFF
TRBD2 | TRBJ2-1 | many | TRBV10-3 | TGTGCCATCATATTGAGCGGGAGGGCCAGGGCCTACAATGAGCAGTTCTTC | CAIILSGRARAYNEQFF
TRBD1 | TRBJ1-1 | many | TRBV29-1 | TGCAGCGTAACCGGGACAGGGTTGACTGAAGCTTTCTTT | CSVTGTGLTEAFF
NA | TRBJ2-7 | many | TRBV20-1 | TGCAGTGCTAGTGTGGGCAGGGCCTACGAGCAGTACTTC | CSASVGRAYEQYF
NA | TRBJ2-6 | many | TRBV12-3/TRBV12-4 | TGTGCCAGCAGTTCTCACGGCAACGAGGCCAACGTCCTGACTTTC | CASSSHGNEANVLTF
NA | TRBJ2-1 | few | TRBV4-3 | TGCGCCAGCAGCCAAGATCTCTTGGCTTCCTACAATGAGCAGTTCTTC | CASSQDLLASYNEQFF
NA | TRBJ1-5 | many | TRBV5-6 | TGTGCCAGCAGCTTGAAACCGGGTGATCAGCCCCAGCATTTT | CASSLKPGDQPQHF
NA | TRBJ1-2 | NA | TRBV4-1 | TGCGCCAGCAGCCAAGATGCAGGGGTCGGCTACACCTTC | CASSQDAGVGYTF
TRBD2 | TRBJ2-7 | NA | TRBV2 | TGTGCCAGCGGGACTAGCGGCAGGCACGAGCAGTACTTC | CASGTSGRHEQYF
TRBD1 | TRBJ2-2 | NA | TRBV24-1 | TGTGCCACCAGTGCTGCGGACAGGGACACCGGGGAGCTGTTTTTT | CATSAADRDTGELFF
NA | TRBJ2-7 | NA | TRBV20-1 | TGCAGTGCTAGAGATCCCTCCTCTCCCACCTACGAGCAGTACTTC | CSARDPSSPTYEQYF
TRBD2 | TRBJ2-1 | NA | TRBV11-2 | TGTGCCAGCAGCTTAAACTGGGGGGGGACTAGCGGCTACAATGAGCAGTTCTTC | CASSLNWGGTSGYNEQFF
NA | TRBJ1-5 | NA | TRBV28 | TGTGCCAGCAGAAGACAGCTTTTCTTCCAGCCCCAGCATTTT | CASRRQLFFQPQHF
TRBD2 | TRBJ2-1 | NA | TRBV10-3 | TGTGCCATCAGTGAGGACCCCCCCAACAGCGGGAGCGAGCAGTTCTTC | CAISEDPPNSGSEQFF
TRBD2 | TRBJ2-5 | few | TRBV12-3/TRBV12-4 | TGTGCCAGCAGTCTCAGGGAGGGAGGGGAGACCCAGTACTTC | CASSLREGGETQYF
TRBD2 | TRBJ2-5 | many | TRBV20-1 | TGCAGTGCTACATTTTATCAGCTAGCGGGAGGAAAGACCCAGTACTTC | CSATFYQLAGGKTQYF
NA | TRBJ2-7 | few | TRBV25-1 | TGTGCCAGCAGTGATTCCGGCTACGAGCAGTACTTC | CASSDSGYEQYF
TRBD1 | TRBJ1-1 | NA | TRBV3-1 | TGTGCCAGCAGCCCGCTAACGACAGGGGGAGAGACTGAAGCTTTCTTT | CASSPLTTGGETEAFF
NA | TRBJ2-5 | many | TRBV12-3/TRBV12-4 | TGTGCCAGCAGTTTAACGCAAGAGACCCAGTACTTC | CASSLTQETQYF
NA | TRBJ2-7 | few | TRBV21-1 | TGTGCCAGCGGTCTACGCCACGTTCAGGAGAACTACGAGCAGTACTTC | CASGLRHVQENYEQYF
TRBD1 | TRBJ2-2 | NA | TRBV4-3 | TGCGCCAGCAGCCGACTGACAGGGGGTGACACCGGGGAGCTGTTTTTT | CASSRLTGGDTGELFF
TRBD1 | TRBJ2-7 | NA | TRBV2 | TGTGCCAGCAGTCGGGTGGGGACAGGGCCCTACGAGCAGTACTTC | CASSRVGTGPYEQYF
NA | TRBJ2-1 | NA | TRBV4-3 | TGCGCCAGCAGCCACCTACACGACAATGAGCAGTTCTTC | CASSHLHDNEQFF
TRBD1 | TRBJ2-1 | few | TRBV6-4 | TGTGCCAGCAGTTTTGACAGGGGCAATGAGCAGTTCTTC | CASSFDRGNEQFF
NA | TRBJ2-4 | few | TRBV6-1 | TGTGCCAGCAGGGAAGGGGACGCCAAAAACATTCAGTACTTC | CASREGDAKNIQYF
NA | TRBJ2-3 | few | TRBV11-1 | TGTGCCAGCAGCTTAGCGCGGTTCGATCCGGTGCTTGCAGATACGCAGTATTTT | CASSLARFDPVLADTQYF
TRBD1 | TRBJ1-4 | NA | TRBV20-1 | TGCAGTGCTAGCGAGGGGATGGGGGACAGGGATGAAAAACTGTTTTTT | CSASEGMGDRDEKLFF
NA | TRBJ2-7 | NA | TRBV12-3/TRBV12-4 | TGTGCCAGCAGTCCACGATGGCGGTCCTACGAGCAGTACTTC | CASSPRWRSYEQYF
TRBD1 | TRBJ2-1 | NA | TRBV2 | TGTGCCAGCAGTAGAGGGGGCGCTGAGCAGTTCTTC | CASSRGGAEQFF
TRBD1 | TRBJ2-4 | few | TRBV15 | TGTGCCACCAGCACCTGGACAGGAGATACCAAAAACATTCAGTACTTC | CATSTWTGDTKNIQYF
NA | TRBJ1-3 | once | TRBV6-1 | TGTGCCTCAGAGCTCGCCTCTGGAAACACCATATATTTT | CASELASGNTIYF
TRBD1 | TRBJ2-2 | few | TRBV4-2 | TGTGCCAGCAGCCCCCGGGCCGGGACAGGGAGTAACACCGGGGAGCTGTTTTTT | CASSPRAGTGSNTGELFF
NA | TRBJ2-3 | NA | TRBV6-5 | TGTGCCATCCGCTTGGGGGCTAGTTCAGATACGCAGTATTTT | CAIRLGASSDTQYF
NA | TRBJ2-7 | NA | TRBV27 | TGTGCCAGCACCCCTAGTTACGGGACCGCCTACGAGCAGTACTTC | CASTPSYGTAYEQYF
TRBD1 | TRBJ2-7 | NA | TRBV7-9 | TGTGCCAGCAGCTCCACCGACAGGGGGCCCTACGAGCAGTACTTC | CASSSTDRGPYEQYF
NA | TRBJ2-1 | NA | TRBV7-8 | TGTGCCAGCACCGTGGACGGGAGCTCCTACAATGAGCAGTTCTTC | CASTVDGSSYNEQFF
NA | TRBJ2-7 | NA | TRBV29-1 | TGCAGCGTTAGGATAGATCACGAGCAGTACTTC | CSVRIDHEQYF
NA | TRBJ2-7 | many | TRBV12-3/TRBV12-4 | TGTGCCAGCAGATTCCTGGGAAAGGACGAGCAGTACTTC | CASRFLGKDEQYF
NA | TRBJ1-1 | NA | TRBV7-9 | TGTGCCAGCAGCAGACAGGATAACACTGAAGCTTTCTTT | CASSRQDNTEAFF
NA | TRBJ2-7 | NA | TRBV4-3 | TGCGCCAGCAGCCAAGAAACAGGGCGGGGCTACGAGCAGTACTTC | CASSQETGRGYEQYF